This entry lists 28 T cell receptor beta chains sequenced from one sample in a study of blood T cell repertoires in COVID-19. The method was immunoSEQ multiplex PCR; TCRdb's version includes in-frame clones alone and lacks a portion of them. The sample shows tens of thousands of clones, 75% to 90% of them seen only once. Sequenced sample: peripheral blood. The receptor set was obtained from a man of 80 years or more with acute or convalescent COVID-19.

The V and J genes are TRBV18 and TRBJ1-1; D is possibly TRBD1 (5 bases). Per the germline V gene, CDR1 is KGHSH and CDR2 is LQKENI. The V gene lost 0 bases and the J gene lost 10 bases, with 12 bases spanning the gap. CDR3 size: 13 residues. The CDR3 DNA follows: TGTGCCAGCTCACCACCAGGGGTCTTGGGAGCTTTCTTT. It is translated as CASSPPGVLGAFF.

V is TRBV27 and J is TRBJ2-3; a possible D gene is TRBD2 (5 bases). Trimming pared 6 bases from V and 1 base from J, leaving 17 bases between. The CDR3 runs to 16 residues. CDR1 and CDR2 from the germline V gene are MNHEY and SMNVEV (reference sequence). The CDR3 protein is CASRISKGLRTDTQYF. The CDR3 nucleotides are TGTGCCAGCAGAATCAGCAAAGGACTGCGCACAGATACGCAGTATTTT.

CDR3 sequence: CASSTPEVAETQYF. The CDR3, as DNA: TGTGCCAGTAGTACCCCGGAGGTTGCGGAGACCCAGTACTTC. The chain has TRBV19 and TRBJ2-5; a possible D gene is TRBD2 (5 bases). CDR1 and CDR2 (germline): LNHDA, SQIVND (reference sequence). The V end was cut by 4 bases, the J end by 5 bases, with 14 bases between. CDR3 length: 14 amino acids.

This clone appeared once. The rearrangement uses TRBV6-5 and TRBJ2-7; D call uncertain. The CDR3 is made up of 14 amino acids. Germline V gene data show CDR1 as MNHEY and CDR2 as SVGAGI. With 0 bases removed from V and 6 bases from J, the gap between germline ends came to 12 bases. The chain's CDR3 is CASSYSIRSAEQYF. For the CDR3, the DNA is TGTGCCAGCAGTTACTCGATAAGGAGTGCCGAGCAGTACTTC.

This chain connects TRBV19 to TRBJ1-2, with 8 nucleotides matching TRBD1. This CDR3 has 12 residues. After removal of 4 bases from V and 6 bases from J, the junction contained 1 base not matched to a gene. CDR1 is LNHDA and CDR2 is SQIVND in the germline V gene (reference sequence). The CDR3 sequence: CASSTTGDGYTF. The DNA of the CDR3 is TGTGCCAGTAGTACGACAGGGGATGGCTACACCTTC.

This chain links TRBV2 with TRBJ2-1, with 9 bases aligning to TRBD2. The ends lost 2 bases at V and 7 bases at J; junction bases unmatched: 6. CDR3 length: 15 residues. Germline V lookup: CDR1 SNHLY, CDR2 FYNNEI. In nucleotides, the CDR3 is TGTGCCAGCAGTGAATCTGGCGGGGGGGTTAATGAGCAGTTCTTC. Its translation: CASSESGGGVNEQFF. The variable domain in full, completed from reference TRBV2 and TRBJ2-1, reads EPEVTQTPSHQVTQMGQEVILRCVPISNHLYFYWYRQILGQKVEFLVSFYNNEISEKSEIFDDQFSVERPDGSNFTLKIRSTKLEDSAMYFCASSESGGGVNEQFFGPGTRLTVL.

V and J are TRBV11-1 and TRBJ2-7; 13 nucleotides align to TRBD2. This CDR3 has 16 residues. Germline V gene lookup returns CDR1 SGHAT and CDR2 FQDESV (reference sequence). The V gene end was trimmed by 4 bases and the J gene end by 5 bases; junction bases not matched to a gene: 8. The CDR3 bases are TGTGCCAGCAGCTCAAGGACTAGCGGGAGTACCCACGAGCAGTACTTC. Protein product: CASSSRTSGSTHEQYF.

The genes are TRBV7-8 and TRBJ2-7, with D maybe TRBD1 (6 bases). Germline V lookup: CDR1 SGHVS, CDR2 FQNEAQ. V lost 1 base to trimming and J lost 7 bases, with 11 bases between them. This CDR3 has 13 residues. The CDR3, as DNA: TGTGCCAGCAGCTTAGAAGCTAGGGGGGAGCAGTACTTC. Its translation: CASSLEARGEQYF.

The chain has TRBV18 and TRBJ2-3; tentatively, D is TRBD2 (6 bases). The CDR3 is 16 amino acids. Germline V lookup: CDR1 KGHSH, CDR2 LQKENI. V was trimmed by 3 bases and J by 8 bases, leaving 21 bases between them. CDR3 sequence (DNA): TGTGCCAGCTCACCCCTCGCGCGGGATCCGGGTGTTACGCAGTATTTT. The encoded protein is CASSPLARDPGVTQYF. The variable domain in full, completed from reference TRBV18 and TRBJ2-3, reads NAGVMQNPRHLVRRRGQEARLRCSPMKGHSHVYWYRQLPEEGLKFMVYLQKENIIDESGMPKERFSAEFPKEGPSILRIQQVVRGDSAAYFCASSPLARDPGVTQYFGPGTRLTVL.

The V call is TRBV9, the J call TRBJ1-1; D uncertain. V gave up 0 bases and J gave up 1 base, with 4 bases separating them. This CDR3 comprises 13 residues. Germline CDR1 reads SGDLS; CDR2 reads YYNGEE. The CDR3 here is CASSVAGNTEAFF. The DNA of the CDR3 is TGTGCCAGCAGCGTAGCCGGGAACACTGAAGCTTTCTTT.

This clone has only one observation. V gene TRBV7-2 combines with J gene TRBJ2-5; TRBD1 is a possible D gene (6 bases). The germline V gene encodes CDR1 SGHTA and CDR2 FQGNSA. This CDR3 region has 14 residues. Trimming cost V 5 bases and J 3 bases, with 13 bases left between them. The DNA for the CDR3 is TGTGCCAGCAGCCTCCGGACAGCCGAAGAGACCCAGTACTTC. This gives the protein CASSLRTAEETQYF.

V and J are TRBV10-3 and TRBJ2-1; 8 nucleotides line up with TRBD2. The germline CDR1 and CDR2 sequences are ENHRY and SYGVKD. The CDR3 consists of 14 residues. Losses at the gene ends were 5 bases for V and 10 bases for J; bases not matched to a gene: 10. The CDR3 DNA reads as TGTGCCATCAGTCTGGAGGGCGGCGGGAGGGAGCAGTTCTTC. Residues: CAISLEGGGREQFF.

In its sample, this clone was seen a few times. The chain links TRBV6-5 to TRBJ2-5, with TRBD2 matching 11 bases. CDR3 size: 16 residues. The germline gives CDR1 MNHEY, CDR2 SVGAGI. V shed 2 bases, J shed 1 base, and the junction held 3 bases outside the gene matches. As DNA, the CDR3 is TGTGCCAGCAGTTACGCACTAGCGGGAGTCCAAGAGACCCAGTACTTC. Translation gives CASSYALAGVQETQYF.

The chain has TRBV7-2 and TRBJ2-1; TRBD2 agrees at 8 bases. The V segment lost 5 bases and the J segment 4 bases; nucleotides outside the gene matches: 7. CDR1 SGHTA and CDR2 FQGNSA come from the germline V gene. This CDR3 contains 15 residues. In nucleotides, the CDR3 is TGTGCCAGCAGCCCCGCCGGGGGGGGTTACAATGAGCAGTTCTTC. Translation: CASSPAGGGYNEQFF.

This clone has more than one count but fewer than ten. V is TRBV6-6 and J is TRBJ2-7, with D perhaps TRBD2 (6 bases). Germline V CDR1 and CDR2: MNHNY, SVGAGI (reference sequence). Between the trimmed V and J ends, which lost 4 bases and 5 bases, there was a span of 18 bases. The CDR3 consists of 15 residues. CDR3 region: CASSFTTQGGHEQYF. CDR3 coding DNA: TGTGCCAGCAGTTTCACGACCCAGGGAGGCCACGAGCAGTACTTC.

The chain uses TRBV28 and TRBJ2-7; 8 nucleotides line up with TRBD1. The CDR3 is 14 residues long. Per germline, CDR1 MDHEN and CDR2 SYDVKM. Germline trimming cut 10 bases from V and 0 bases from J; bases unmatched to any gene: 8. Written as DNA, the CDR3 is TGTGCCATCAGAGAACAGGGGGTCTCCTACGAGCAGTACTTC. Translating gives CAIREQGVSYEQYF.

The rearrangement links TRBV7-8 to TRBJ2-3, with 13 bases identical to TRBD2. The germline CDR1 and CDR2 sequences are SGHVS and FQNEAQ. After removal of 5 bases from V and 2 bases from J, the junction contained 4 bases not matched to a gene. This CDR3 contains 16 residues. The chain's CDR3 is CASSETSGRPTDTQYF. As DNA, the CDR3 is TGTGCCAGCAGCGAGACTAGCGGGAGGCCCACAGATACGCAGTATTTT.

This clone was recorded once. The gene calls are TRBV30 and TRBJ1-4, with 11 bases that match TRBD1. J lost 7 bases, V lost 2 bases, and 3 bases had no gene match. Germline V CDR1 and CDR2: GTSNPN, SVGIG (reference sequence). The CDR3 consists of 14 residues. The CDR3 sequence is CAWSPDRGLEKLFF. As DNA, the CDR3 is TGTGCCTGGAGTCCGGACAGGGGGCTTGAAAAACTGTTTTTT.

The chain recombines TRBV10-1 with TRBJ1-2; D is perhaps TRBD1 (6 bases). V lost 1 base and J lost 2, with 8 bases in between. Germline loops: CDR1 WNHNN, CDR2 SYGVQD (reference sequence). The CDR3 covers 14 residues. CDR3 sequence reads: CASSEWGPNYGYTF. The DNA of the CDR3 is TGCGCCAGCAGTGAGTGGGGGCCCAACTATGGCTACACCTTC.

V gene TRBV5-1 combines with J gene TRBJ2-1, with 7 bases that match TRBD1. Germline CDR1 SGHRS, CDR2 YFSETQ. The CDR3 is made up of 17 amino acids. V dropped 4 bases and J dropped 3; count of bases not matched to a gene: 13. CDR3 in amino acids: CASSAPTPGQFYNEQFF. CDR3 sequence (DNA): TGCGCCAGCAGCGCACCAACTCCGGGACAGTTCTACAATGAGCAGTTCTTC.

This chain uses TRBV28 with TRBJ1-3; D might be TRBD1 (5 bases). Germline CDR1 reads MDHEN; CDR2 reads SYDVKM. Trimming cost V 5 bases and J 0 bases, with 14 bases left between them. The CDR3 runs to 16 residues. The CDR3 is CASSPPGGSSGNTIYF. The CDR3 nucleotides are TGTGCCAGCAGTCCCCCGGGGGGGAGCTCTGGAAACACCATATATTTT.

The chain is built from TRBV29-1 and TRBJ1-1, with D unresolved. Looked up from germline, CDR1 is SQVTM and CDR2 is ANQGSEA. The CDR3 covers 14 residues. Trimming pared 5 bases from V and 0 bases from J, leaving 13 bases between. The CDR3 is CSVRAVQLNTEAFF. CDR3 DNA: TGCAGCGTTCGCGCGGTTCAATTGAACACTGAAGCTTTCTTT.

The V call is TRBV6-5, the J call TRBJ2-5; TRBD2 aligns across 7 bases. Germline V gene lookup returns CDR1 MNHEY and CDR2 SVGAGI. The junction had 7 bases not matched to a gene; V was cut back by 4 bases and J by 5 bases. CDR3 length equals 14 residues. CDR3 sequence (DNA): TGTGCCAGCAGTTCCTGGGGAGGGAAGGAGACCCAGTACTTC. It specifies CASSSWGGKETQYF.

V gene TRBV24-1 combines with J gene TRBJ2-7; the D gene is possibly TRBD1 (7 bases). Between the trimmed V and J ends, which lost 4 bases and 0 bases, there was a span of 12 bases. This CDR3 spans 15 amino acids. Germline CDR1 reads KGHDR; CDR2 reads SFDVKD. CDR3 loop: CATSDAGQYSYEQYF. The CDR3 coding sequence is TGTGCCACCAGTGACGCGGGACAGTACTCCTACGAGCAGTACTTC.

The count of this clone is one. The chain couples TRBV5-8 to TRBJ1-3, with TRBD1 matching over 8 bases. Germline V gives CDR1 SGHTS, CDR2 YDEGEE. There are 16 residues in the CDR3. The J segment lost 0 bases and the V segment lost 4 bases, leaving 6 bases of the junction unmatched. For the CDR3, the DNA is TGTGCCAGCAGCAAAGGACAGGGCTACTCTGGAAACACCATATATTTT. This translates into CASSKGQGYSGNTIYF.

V usage is TRBV19 and J usage is TRBJ2-2, with D unresolved. Germline CDR1 LNHDA, CDR2 SQIVND (reference sequence). The germline V and J ends were trimmed by 3 bases and 1 base, with 9 bases remaining between them. This CDR3 spans 15 amino acids. CDR3 sequence reads: CASSIAAWNTGELFF. The CDR3 nucleotides are TGTGCCAGTAGTATCGCGGCCTGGAACACCGGGGAGCTGTTTTTT. The variable domain in full, completed from reference TRBV19 and TRBJ2-2, reads DGGITQSPKYLFRKEGQNVTLSCEQNLNHDAMYWYRQDPGQGLRLIYYSQIVNDFQKGDIAEGYSVSREKKESFPLTVTSAQKNPTAFYLCASSIAAWNTGELFFGEGSRLTVL.

The chain is built from TRBV7-2 and TRBJ2-3; 9 positions match TRBD2. J lost 2 bases, V lost 3 bases, and 6 bases had no gene match. The CDR3 extends over 16 amino acids. Germline CDR1 is SGHTA and CDR2 is FQGNSA. In DNA form, the CDR3 reads TGTGCCAGCAGCTTCGTAGCGGGGGAGCACACAGATACGCAGTATTTT. Translation: CASSFVAGEHTDTQYF.

This rearrangement joins TRBV29-1 to TRBJ2-5; 8 positions agree with TRBD2. CDR3 length equals 14 residues. The V segment lost 0 bases and the J segment 4 bases; nucleotides outside the gene matches: 4. From germline, CDR1 is SQVTM and CDR2 ANQGSEA. CDR3 loop: CSVEERLALETQYF. CDR3 DNA sequence: TGCAGCGTTGAAGAGAGACTAGCGTTAGAGACCCAGTACTTC. Supplemented by reference TRBV29-1 and TRBJ2-5, the full variable domain reads SAVISQKPSRDICQRGTSLTIQCQVDSQVTMMFWYRQQPGQSLTLIATANQGSEATYESGFVIDKFPISRPNLTFSTLTVSNMSPEDSSIYLCSVEERLALETQYFGPGTRLLVL.